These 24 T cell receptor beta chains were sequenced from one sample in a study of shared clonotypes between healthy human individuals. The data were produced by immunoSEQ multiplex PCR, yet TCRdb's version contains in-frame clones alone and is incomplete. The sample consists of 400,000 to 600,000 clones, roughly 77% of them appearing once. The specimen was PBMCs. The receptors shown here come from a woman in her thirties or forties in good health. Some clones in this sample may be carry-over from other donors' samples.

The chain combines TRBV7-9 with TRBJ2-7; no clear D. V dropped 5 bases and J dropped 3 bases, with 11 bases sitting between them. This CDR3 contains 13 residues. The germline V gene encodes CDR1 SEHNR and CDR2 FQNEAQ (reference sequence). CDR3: CASSPSSYYEQYF. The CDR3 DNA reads TGTGCCAGCAGCCCCAGCAGCTACTACGAGCAGTACTTC. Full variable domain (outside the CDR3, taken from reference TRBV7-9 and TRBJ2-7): DTGVSQNPRHKITKRGQNVTFRCDPISEHNRLYWYRQTLGQGPEFLTYFQNEAQLEKSRLLSDRFSAERPKGSFSTLEIQRTEQGDSAMYLCASSPSSYYEQYFGPGTRLTVT.

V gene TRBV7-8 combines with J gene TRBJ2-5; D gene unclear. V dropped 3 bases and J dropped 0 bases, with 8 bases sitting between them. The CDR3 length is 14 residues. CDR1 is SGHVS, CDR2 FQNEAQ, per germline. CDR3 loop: CASSFRTYQETQYF. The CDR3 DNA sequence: TGTGCCAGCAGCTTCAGGACGTACCAAGAGACCCAGTACTTC.

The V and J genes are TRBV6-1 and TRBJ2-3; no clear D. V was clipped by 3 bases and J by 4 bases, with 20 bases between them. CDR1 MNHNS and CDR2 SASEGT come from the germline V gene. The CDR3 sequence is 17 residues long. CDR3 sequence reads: CASSESPQPLSADTQYF. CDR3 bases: TGTGCCAGCAGTGAGTCCCCACAGCCCCTATCTGCAGATACGCAGTATTTT.

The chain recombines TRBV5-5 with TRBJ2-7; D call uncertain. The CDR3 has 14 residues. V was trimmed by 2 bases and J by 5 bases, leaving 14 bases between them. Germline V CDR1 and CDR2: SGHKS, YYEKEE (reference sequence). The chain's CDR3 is CASSFVETTHEQYF. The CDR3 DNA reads TGTGCCAGCAGCTTTGTCGAGACAACCCACGAGCAGTACTTC.

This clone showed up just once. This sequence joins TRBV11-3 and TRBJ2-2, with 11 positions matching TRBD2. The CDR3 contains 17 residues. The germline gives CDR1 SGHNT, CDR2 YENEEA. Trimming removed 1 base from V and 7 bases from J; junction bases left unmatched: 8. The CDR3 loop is CASSLGLAGGVIGELFF. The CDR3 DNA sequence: TGTGCCAGCAGCTTAGGCCTAGCGGGAGGAGTGATCGGGGAGCTGTTTTTT.

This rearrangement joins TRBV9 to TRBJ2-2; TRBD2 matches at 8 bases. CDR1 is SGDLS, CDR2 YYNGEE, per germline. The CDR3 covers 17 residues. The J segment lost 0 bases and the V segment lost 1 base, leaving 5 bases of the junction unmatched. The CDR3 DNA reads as TGTGCCAGCAGCGTACAACTAGCGGTAGCGAACACCGGGGAGCTGTTTTTT. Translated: CASSVQLAVANTGELFF.

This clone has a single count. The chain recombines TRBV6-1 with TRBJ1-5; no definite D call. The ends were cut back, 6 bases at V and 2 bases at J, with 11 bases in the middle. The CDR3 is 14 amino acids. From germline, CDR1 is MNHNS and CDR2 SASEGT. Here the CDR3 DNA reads TGTGCCAGCAGAATTCATCAGGGCAATCAGCCCCAGCATTTT. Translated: CASRIHQGNQPQHF.

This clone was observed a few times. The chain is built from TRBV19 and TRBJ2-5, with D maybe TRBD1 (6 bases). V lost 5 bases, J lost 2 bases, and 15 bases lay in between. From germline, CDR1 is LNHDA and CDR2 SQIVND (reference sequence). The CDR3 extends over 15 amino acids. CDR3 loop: CASSGVRDIQETQYF. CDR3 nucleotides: TGTGCCAGTAGTGGAGTCCGGGACATACAAGAGACCCAGTACTTC.

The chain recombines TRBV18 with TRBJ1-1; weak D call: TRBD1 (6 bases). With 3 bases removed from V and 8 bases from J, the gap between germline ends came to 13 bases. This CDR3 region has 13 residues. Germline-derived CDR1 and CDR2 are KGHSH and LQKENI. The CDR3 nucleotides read TGTGCCAGCTCACCTACCAGGGGTCCCGAAGCTTTCTTT. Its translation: CASSPTRGPEAFF. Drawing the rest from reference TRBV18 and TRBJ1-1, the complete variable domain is NAGVMQNPRHLVRRRGQEARLRCSPMKGHSHVYWYRQLPEEGLKFMVYLQKENIIDESGMPKERFSAEFPKEGPSILRIQQVVRGDSAAYFCASSPTRGPEAFFGQGTRLTVV.

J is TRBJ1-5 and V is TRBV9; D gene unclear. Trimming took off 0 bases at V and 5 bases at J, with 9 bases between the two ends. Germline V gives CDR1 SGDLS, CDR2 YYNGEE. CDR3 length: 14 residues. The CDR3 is CASSVGAGDQPQHF. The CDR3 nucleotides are TGTGCCAGCAGCGTAGGAGCCGGCGATCAGCCCCAGCATTTT. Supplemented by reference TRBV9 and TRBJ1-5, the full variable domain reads DSGVTQTPKHLITATGQRVTLRCSPRSGDLSVYWYQQSLDQGLQFLIQYYNGEERAKGNILERFSAQQFPDLHSELNLSSLELGDSALYFCASSVGAGDQPQHFGDGTRLSIL.

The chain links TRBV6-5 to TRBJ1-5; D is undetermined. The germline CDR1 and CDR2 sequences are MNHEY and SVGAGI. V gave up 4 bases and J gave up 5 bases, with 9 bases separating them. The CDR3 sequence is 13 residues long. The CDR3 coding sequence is TGTGCCAGCAGTTGGACGCGTGATCAGCCCCAGCATTTT. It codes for CASSWTRDQPQHF.

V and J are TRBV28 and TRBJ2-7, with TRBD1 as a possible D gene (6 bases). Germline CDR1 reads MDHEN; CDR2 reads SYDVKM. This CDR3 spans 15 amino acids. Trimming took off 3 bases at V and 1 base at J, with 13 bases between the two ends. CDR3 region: CASSLPLGQSYEQYF. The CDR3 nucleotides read TGTGCCAGCAGTTTGCCTCTTGGACAGTCCTACGAGCAGTACTTC.

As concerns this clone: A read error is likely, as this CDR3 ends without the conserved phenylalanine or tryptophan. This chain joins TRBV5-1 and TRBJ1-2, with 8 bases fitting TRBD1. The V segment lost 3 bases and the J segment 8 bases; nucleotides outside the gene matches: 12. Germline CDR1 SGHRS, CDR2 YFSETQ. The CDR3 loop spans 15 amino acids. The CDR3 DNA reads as TGCGCCAGCAGCTCAGCCCGGGACAGGAGGGGGGGCTACACCCTC. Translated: CASSSARDRRGGYTL.

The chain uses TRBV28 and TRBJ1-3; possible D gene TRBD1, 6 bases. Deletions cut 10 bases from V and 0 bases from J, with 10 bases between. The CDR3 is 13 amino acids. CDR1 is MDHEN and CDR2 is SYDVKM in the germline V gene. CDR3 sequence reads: CATEGGSGNTIYF. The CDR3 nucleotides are TGTGCCACCGAAGGGGGCTCTGGAAACACCATATATTTT. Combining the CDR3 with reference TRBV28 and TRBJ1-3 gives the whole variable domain DVKVTQSSRYLVKRTGEKVFLECVQDMDHENMFWYRQDPGLGLRLIYFSYDVKMKEKGDIPEGYSVSREKKERFSLILESASTNQTSMYLCATEGGSGNTIYFGEGSWLTVV.

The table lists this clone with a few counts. The CDR3: CASSQPARGTGNTIYF. The DNA for the CDR3 is TGCGCCAGCAGCCAGCCGGCTAGGGGAACCGGAAACACCATATATTTT. The chain uses TRBV4-1 and TRBJ1-3, with D perhaps matching TRBD1 (5 bases). Germline lookup yields CDR1 MGHRA and CDR2 YSYEKL. This CDR3 region has 16 residues. V was shortened by 3 bases and J by 4 bases, with 16 bases between the two germline ends.

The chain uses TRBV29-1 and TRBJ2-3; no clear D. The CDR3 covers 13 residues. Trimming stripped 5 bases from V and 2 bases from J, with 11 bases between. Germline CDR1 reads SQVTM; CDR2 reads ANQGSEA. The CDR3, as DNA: TGCAGCGTTTTTTCAGGTATCACAGATACGCAGTATTTT. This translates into CSVFSGITDTQYF.

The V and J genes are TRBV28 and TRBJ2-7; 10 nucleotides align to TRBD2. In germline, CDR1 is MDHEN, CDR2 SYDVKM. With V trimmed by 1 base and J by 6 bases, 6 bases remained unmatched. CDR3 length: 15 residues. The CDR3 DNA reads TGTGCCAGCAGTTTATCGGCTAGCGGGAGTTTCGAGCAGTACTTC. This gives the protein CASSLSASGSFEQYF.

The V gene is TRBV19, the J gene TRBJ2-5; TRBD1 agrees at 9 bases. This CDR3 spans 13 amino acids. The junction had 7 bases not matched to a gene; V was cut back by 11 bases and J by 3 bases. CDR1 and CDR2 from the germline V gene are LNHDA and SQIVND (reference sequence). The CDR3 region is CASSRDREETQYF. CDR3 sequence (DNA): TGTGCCTCAAGCCGGGACAGGGAAGAGACCCAGTACTTC.

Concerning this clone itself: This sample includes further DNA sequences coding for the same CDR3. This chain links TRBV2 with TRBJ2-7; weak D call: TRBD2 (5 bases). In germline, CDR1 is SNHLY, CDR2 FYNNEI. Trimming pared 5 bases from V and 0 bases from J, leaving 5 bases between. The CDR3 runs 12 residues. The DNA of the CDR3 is TGTGCCAGCAGTAGCGGCTCCTACGAGCAGTACTTC. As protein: CASSSGSYEQYF.

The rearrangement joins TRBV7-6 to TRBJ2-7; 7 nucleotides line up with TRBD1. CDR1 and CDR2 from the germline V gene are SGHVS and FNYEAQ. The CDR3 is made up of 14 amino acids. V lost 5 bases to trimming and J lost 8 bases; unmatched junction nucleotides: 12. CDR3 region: CASSENNQGEKQYF. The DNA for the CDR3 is TGTGCCAGCAGCGAAAACAACCAGGGGGAGAAGCAGTACTTC.

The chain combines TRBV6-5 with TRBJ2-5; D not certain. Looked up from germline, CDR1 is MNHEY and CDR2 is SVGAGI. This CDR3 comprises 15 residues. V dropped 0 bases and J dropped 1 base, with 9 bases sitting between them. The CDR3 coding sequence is TGTGCCAGCAGTTACTCGGATGGCAGCCAAGAGACCCAGTACTTC. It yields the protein CASSYSDGSQETQYF.

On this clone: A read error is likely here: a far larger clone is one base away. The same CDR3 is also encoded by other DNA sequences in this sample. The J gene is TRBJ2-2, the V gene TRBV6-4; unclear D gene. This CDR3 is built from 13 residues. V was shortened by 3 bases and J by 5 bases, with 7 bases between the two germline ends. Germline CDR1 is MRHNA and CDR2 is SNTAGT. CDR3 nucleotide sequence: TGTGCCAGCAGTGAAAGGGATACCGGGGAGCTGTTTTTT. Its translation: CASSERDTGELFF.

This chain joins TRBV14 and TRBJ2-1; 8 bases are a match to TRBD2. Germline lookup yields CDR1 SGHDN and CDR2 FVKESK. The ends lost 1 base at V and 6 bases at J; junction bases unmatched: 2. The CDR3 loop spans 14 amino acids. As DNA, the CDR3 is TGTGCCAGCAGCCAAGGACTAGCGATCAATGAGCAGTTCTTC. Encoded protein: CASSQGLAINEQFF.

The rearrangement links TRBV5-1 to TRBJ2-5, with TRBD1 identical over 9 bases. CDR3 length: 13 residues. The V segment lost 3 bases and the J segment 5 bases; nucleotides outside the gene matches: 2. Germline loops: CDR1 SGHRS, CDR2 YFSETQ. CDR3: CASSYGQGETQYF. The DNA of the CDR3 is TGCGCCAGCAGCTACGGACAGGGGGAGACCCAGTACTTC. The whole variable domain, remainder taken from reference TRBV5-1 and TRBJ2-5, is KAGVTQTPRYLIKTRGQQVTLSCSPISGHRSVSWYQQTPGQGLQFLFEYFSETQRNKGNFPGRFSGRQFSNSRSEMNVSTLELGDSALYLCASSYGQGETQYFGPGTRLLVL.